This TCR beta chain was obtained from a study of T cells in Graves' hyperthyroidism and ophthalmopathy. Under 3 months was the duration of disease in ophthalmopathy patients, who also had a Clinical Activity Score of at least 3 and a NOSPECS grade of at least 4. Lactation, pregnancy, other autoimmune disease or uncontrolled infection excluded patients. Fresh 10 ml peripheral blood yielded PBMCs. Amplification of TCR beta CDR3 regions was performed using RNA transcripts as template. In the first-round RT-PCR of the TCR CDR3, the HTBI primer set was used. TCRdb reprocessed the multiplex PCR reads with MiXCR, giving one entry per CDR3 protein. This table has about 600,000 distinct CDR3 sequences, more than 15% appearing once. Trimming took 4 bases from V and 6 from J, leaving 19 bases between them. The CDR3 loop spans 16 amino acids. Germline assignment: CDR1 MGHRA and CDR2 YSYEKL. As regards this clonotype: Its antigen is still unknown.

The study, taken as a whole, reports: Ophthalmopathy stood apart from stable hyperthyroidism in a 13 V-J model.

The sequenced sample consisted of blood. This sequence was found in a woman between 35 and 50 years old with Graves' ophthalmopathy. V gene TRBV4-1 combines with J gene TRBJ2-1; D is possibly TRBD2 (5 bases). CDR3 bases: TGCGCCAGCAGCCCCGCAGGTGGGAGTAGGAGCAATGAGCAGTTCTTC. Protein: CASSPAGGSRSNEQFF.